This T cell receptor beta chain came from a study of blood T cell repertoires in COVID-19. Study background: T cells, B-cell-depleted T cells, or PBMCs supplied cDNA or gDNA.

The length of the CDR3 is 15 residues. Germline V gene lookup returns CDR1 MNHEY and CDR2 SMNVEV (reference sequence). V was cut by 3 bases and J by 3 bases, with 14 bases left in between. The method was immunoSEQ multiplex PCR; TCRdb's version includes in-frame clones alone and lacks a portion of them. The sample lists 200,000 or so clones, about 80% occurring once. All recovered Cohort 3 donors got two negative PCRs, got clearance, or saw symptom resolution. The chain has TRBV27 and TRBJ1-1, with D tentatively TRBD1 (5 bases). Specimen: PBMCs or T cells enriched from blood (not recorded which). This clonotype was obtained from a man in his forties or fifties who had recovered from COVID-19. The CDR3 nucleotides are TGTGCCAGCAGTTTCGGCAGGGCTGGAGACACTGAAGCTTTCTTT. Protein: CASSFGRAGDTEAFF.